This entry features one T cell receptor beta chain sequence. Its specificity is not known. The CDR3 consists of 15 residues. Germline V lookup: CDR1 MDHEN, CDR2 SYDVKM. Unmatched junction bases numbered 7, after V lost 6 bases and J lost 6 bases. 13 Jbeta primers and 60 Vbeta primers were used for the PCR. Original data processing: Later analysis identified 65 million to 80 million unique TCR beta chains, 9 million to 13 million shared. Clones were sequenced by immunoSEQ multiplex PCR, and TCRdb holds only the in-frame ones, with some missing. V, J and clone size were drawn from that table, and D and trimming were deduced from the DNA. Of 70,000 to 95,000 clones in the sample, around 76% were seen once. The record originates from a study of cytomegalovirus exposure and HLA in healthy donors. Study information: From donors who were HLA-typed, an early data release held about 89 million unique TCRs. General study points: Compared with the roughly 700-donor mean, an Asian-associated ancestry cluster reportedly had fewer N-insertions, according to a later analysis.

The sequence was collected from a young man in good health and CMV-seropositive. The source material was PBMCs. The chain has TRBV28 and TRBJ2-3; 12 nucleotides line up with TRBD2. This chain's CDR3 is CASSLLAGGADTQYF. The CDR3 bases are TGTGCCAGCAGCCTTCTAGCGGGGGGGGCGGATACGCAGTATTTT.